A selection of T cell receptor beta chains follows, all from one sample in a study of shared clonotypes between healthy human individuals. Sequencing used immunoSEQ multiplex PCR; TCRdb keeps in-frame clones, though not all of them. The sample holds approximately 2.1 million clones, over 90% seen once. Sequenced: naive CD4+ T cells from PBMCs. These receptor sequences come from a man in his late teens or twenties in good health. Some clones in this sample may be carry-over from other donors' samples. CDR3s include the opening cysteine and the closing phenylalanine or tryptophan. The D gene is left open where the match is weak. Expanded clones get a size class; other rows say once, few or many, or leave the size out.

>TRBV5-1|TRBD1|TRBJ2-2|NA
CASSSLGQGANPGELFF
TGCGCCAGCAGTTCCCTTGGGCAGGGGGCGAACCCCGGGGAGCTGTTTTTT
>TRBV4-3|NA|TRBJ1-4|once
CASSQGGATNEKLFF
TGCGCCAGCAGCCAAGGGGGAGCAACTAATGAAAAACTGTTTTTT
>TRBV7-2|NA|TRBJ1-4|NA
CASSLMTGRGTNEKLFF
TGTGCCAGCAGCTTAATGACAGGTCGGGGAACTAATGAAAAACTGTTTTTT
>TRBV2|NA|TRBJ2-5|NA
CASSGSGFSETQYF
TGTGCCAGCAGTGGCTCAGGGTTCAGCGAGACCCAGTACTTC
>TRBV27|NA|TRBJ2-2|once
CASSFTKGSEGGELFF
TGTGCCAGCAGTTTCACAAAGGGGTCGGAAGGCGGGGAGCTGTTTTTT
>TRBV29-1|NA|TRBJ1-1|NA
CSVADRNTEAFF
TGCAGCGTGGCGGACAGAAACACTGAAGCTTTCTTT
>TRBV28|TRBD1|TRBJ1-2|NA
CASSSRTGRIGGYTF
TGTGCCAGCAGTTCCAGGACAGGGAGGATTGGTGGCTACACCTTC
>TRBV5-1|NA|TRBJ1-4|NA
CASSLDAGDGEKLFF
TGCGCCAGCAGCTTGGATGCAGGGGATGGTGAAAAACTGTTTTTT
>TRBV5-1|NA|TRBJ2-5|NA
CASSLELGLETQYF
TGCGCCAGCAGCTTGGAGCTGGGTCTGGAGACCCAGTACTTC
>TRBV6-5|NA|TRBJ2-5|NA
CASSRGPYQETQYF
TGTGCCAGCAGCCGGGGACCGTACCAAGAGACCCAGTACTTC